A single sample is the source of the 26 T cell receptor beta chains below, sequenced in a study of tumor-infiltrating lymphocytes in primary liver carcinoma. The researchers obtained blood RNA from unsorted whole blood and also extracted germline DNA. With a constant-region primer, TCR beta cDNA was made from about 0.55 ug of total RNA. Nested multiplex PCR, run for three rounds with slightly modified ARM-PCR, yielded TCR beta libraries. It was with TRBV1-TRBV30 forward primers and a C-beta reverse primer that the first two PCR rounds were run, at 10 to 11 cycles each. MiXCR, run by TCRdb on the multiplex PCR reads, gives a single entry per CDR3 protein. The table has about 310,000 distinct CDR3 sequences, 50% to 70% seen once. Sequencing input: peripheral blood. The receptors were gathered from a man aged 35 to 55 with primary liver carcinoma and hepatitis B virus infection.

The chain has TRBV6-2 or TRBV6-3 and TRBJ2-1, with 13 bases that match TRBD2. CDR3 length: 16 residues. Germline CDR1 reads MNHEY; CDR2 reads SVGEGT. The trim removed 6 bases at V and 13 bases at J, leaving 15 bases unmatched. The chain's CDR3 is CASRSRTSGRAIDQFF. CDR3 in DNA: TGTGCCAGCAGATCCCGTACTAGCGGGAGGGCCATTGACCAGTTCTTC.

The chain has TRBV30 and TRBJ2-1; 7 positions agree with TRBD2. From germline, CDR1 is GTSNPN and CDR2 SVGIG (reference sequence). The CDR3 contains 12 residues. The V segment lost 4 bases and the J segment 16 bases; nucleotides outside the gene matches: 13. CDR3 sequence (DNA): TGTGCCTGGATTACTTCTGGGACTAACATTTTCTTC. This gives the protein CAWITSGTNIFF. Filled out from reference TRBV30 and TRBJ2-1, the complete variable domain reads SQTIHQWPATLVQPVGSPLSLECTVEGTSNPNLYWYRQAAGRGLQLLFYSVGIGQISSEVPQNLSASRPQDRQFILSSKKLLLSDSGFYLCAWITSGTNIFFGPGTRLTVL.

This clonotype was seen a single time. This may be a read error: a much more frequent sequence differs by one nucleotide. V usage is TRBV6-2 or TRBV6-3 and J usage is TRBJ1-1, with D tentatively TRBD1 (5 bases). Germline V gene sequence: CDR1 MNHEY, CDR2 SVGEGT. CDR3 length: 14 amino acids. In nucleotides, the CDR3 is TGTGCCGGCAGTTATGGGGGGGTGAACACTGAAGCTTTCTTT. Translation gives CAGSYGGVNTEAFF.

This clonotype came up a few times. The genes are TRBV12-5 and TRBJ1-2, with TRBD1 as a possible D gene (5 bases). CDR1 is LGHNT, CDR2 FRNRAP, per germline. V was clipped by 5 bases and J by 3 bases, with 7 bases between them. The CDR3 loop spans 12 amino acids. CDR3 sequence reads: CASGRDHYGYTF. The CDR3 bases are TGTGCTAGTGGTCGGGACCACTATGGCTACACCTTC.

A remark on this clonotype: This may come from a read error, since a much larger clone is one base off. The chain carries TRBV12-3 or TRBV12-4 and TRBJ1-4, with 9 bases identical to TRBD1. The ends lost 6 bases at V and 10 bases at J; junction bases unmatched: 15. The CDR3 loop spans 16 amino acids. The CDR3 region is CASSSDRGPGWGKLFF. The CDR3 DNA reads as TGTGCCAGCAGCTCGGACAGGGGTCCCGGCTGGGGAAAACTGTTTTTT.

As for this clonotype: A much more abundant neighbour one base away suggests this may be a read error. This chain links TRBV12-3 or TRBV12-4 with TRBJ1-4; TRBD1 might be the D (5 bases). The CDR3 length is 15 residues. The DNA for the CDR3 is TGTGCCACCTCGGGGGGGAGTGCAACTAATGAAAAACTGATTTTT. Amino acids: CATSGGSATNEKLIF.

V usage is TRBV10-1 and J usage is TRBJ2-3; 8 bases are shared with TRBD2. CDR3 length: 16 amino acids. V was pared by 6 bases and J by 5 bases, with 13 bases of the junction left unmatched. Germline V lookup: CDR1 WNHNN, CDR2 SYGVQD (reference sequence). CDR3 nucleotides: TGCGCCAGCAGCGGCAAGCCCGGGAGGGCCAAAGATACGCAGTATTTT. Its translation: CASSGKPGRAKDTQYF.

This clonotype has a single count. V usage is TRBV12-3 or TRBV12-4 and J usage is TRBJ1-1; no clear D gene. This CDR3 contains 15 residues. V was shortened by 4 bases and J by 2 bases, with 14 bases between the two germline ends. The CDR3, as DNA: TGTGCCAGCAGTTACCGGGATAGTATTAACACTGAAGCTTTCTTT. It specifies CASSYRDSINTEAFF.

Points on this clonotype: Sequence at one end of the junction differs from germline and may be a read error. The chain uses TRBV11-3 and TRBJ2-5; TRBD1 aligns across 9 bases. CDR1 and CDR2 (germline): SGHNT, YENEEA. The CDR3 length is 13 residues. This CDR3 is CASSWDREETQYF. DNA for the CDR3: TGCGCCAGCAGCTGGGACAGGGAGGAGACCCAGTACTTC.

Details on this clonotype: The conserved phenylalanine or tryptophan is not found at the CDR3 terminus, so this likely reflects a read error. The chain has TRBV6-1 and TRBJ2-2; the match to TRBD1 covers 8 bases. After removal of 0 bases from V and 7 bases from J, the junction contained 10 bases not matched to a gene. Germline lookup yields CDR1 MNHNS and CDR2 SASEGT. The CDR3 has 17 residues. The CDR3 reads CASSEAPFRGLVGELFI. CDR3 nucleotide sequence: TGTGCCAGCAGTGAAGCGCCTTTCAGGGGGCTCGTCGGGGAGCTGTTTATT.

This clonotype showed up many times. The V gene is TRBV29-1, the J gene TRBJ2-2; D may match TRBD1 or TRBD2 (6 bases each). The CDR3 runs to 14 residues. Germline loops: CDR1 SQVTM, CDR2 ANQGSEA. V was clipped by 3 bases and J by 6 bases, with 14 bases between them. For the CDR3, the DNA is TGCAGCGTTGATGGGGGAAGGGGGGCCGGGGAGCTGTTTTTT. The encoded protein is CSVDGGRGAGELFF.

This clonotype has a handful of counts. The DNA for the CDR3 is TGTGCCTGGAGTGGGACACATCTGTCTGGCTACACCTTC. Translating gives CAWSGTHLSGYTF. The chain couples TRBV30 to TRBJ1-2, with a weak D call TRBD1 (5 bases). Germline V CDR1 and CDR2: GTSNPN, SVGIG (reference sequence). CDR3 length: 13 residues. V was trimmed by 1 base and J by 7 bases, leaving 13 bases between them.

As to this clonotype: A much more abundant neighbour one base away suggests this may be a read error. The chain has TRBV6-6 and TRBJ1-2, with TRBD1 as a possible D gene (5 bases). The CDR3 totals 13 residues. Germline loops: CDR1 MNHNY, CDR2 SVGAGI (reference sequence). The CDR3 bases are TGTGCCAGCATGCCAGGGTCAAACTATAGCTACACCTTC. It yields the protein CASMPGSNYSYTF.

In the case of this clonotype: A clone one base away is much larger, so this may be a read error. This CDR3 reads CSPFPRTQDNEQFF. CDR3 nucleotides: TGCAGCCCTTTTCCTAGGACACAAGACAATGAGCAGTTCTTC. V usage is TRBV29-1 and J usage is TRBJ2-1; a possible D gene is TRBD1 (5 bases). Trimming removed 8 bases at V and 5 bases at J, with 19 bases between. Germline-derived CDR1 and CDR2 are SQVTM and ANQGSEA. This CDR3 region has 14 residues.

This clonotype was counted many times. The V gene is TRBV6-6, the J gene TRBJ2-1; D uncertain. This CDR3 comprises 14 residues. The V end was cut by 0 bases, the J end by 4 bases, with 7 bases between. From germline, CDR1 is MNHNY and CDR2 SVGAGI (reference sequence). This CDR3 reads CASSYSSLYNEQFF. The CDR3 DNA is TGTGCCAGCAGTTACTCGTCCCTATACAATGAGCAGTTCTTC.

This clonotype was observed a few times. Given a much more abundant clone one base away, this may be a read error. The chain is built from TRBV4-3 and TRBJ2-1, with D possibly called TRBD1 or TRBD2 (5 bases each). Trimming left V 4 bases short and J 8 bases short, with 18 bases between. The CDR3 loop spans 15 amino acids. Germline V gene data show CDR1 as LGHNA and CDR2 as YSLEER. The CDR3 spells CASSLSTVTGHEQFF. CDR3 nucleotides: TGCGCCAGCAGCCTAAGCACGGTAACGGGGCATGAGCAGTTCTTC.

A note on this clonotype: This is likely a read error, given that the CDR3 carries no conserved phenylalanine or tryptophan at its end. The DNA is omitted, as the CDR3 cannot be located on it reliably, and the CDR3 follows TCRdb's listing. The rearrangement joins TRBV4-3 to TRBJ2-7; the listed D gene, TRBD1, was not tested against the DNA. The V gene's germline CDR1 is LGHNA and CDR2 YSLEER. Including both end residues, the CDR3 is 15 amino acids long. This CDR3 is CANSQDMGAGDEQYL.

There are a few counts of this clonotype. J is TRBJ2-3 and V is TRBV6-6; D might be TRBD2 (6 bases). Per germline, CDR1 MNHNY and CDR2 SVGAGI (reference sequence). V was trimmed by 0 bases and J by 7 bases, leaving 20 bases between them. The CDR3 extends over 17 amino acids. CDR3 in amino acids: CASSYSGGSSLRNTQYF. In DNA form, the CDR3 reads TGTGCCAGCAGTTACTCCGGAGGGAGCTCACTACGGAATACGCAGTATTTT.

As concerns this clonotype: A read error may be the cause here, since a much bigger clone is one base away. The genes are TRBV6-5 and TRBJ2-5, with D unclear. The CDR3 runs to 15 residues. CDR1 and CDR2 (germline): MNHEY, SVGAGI. The CDR3: CASSYSSGTQEIQYF. Here the CDR3 DNA reads TGTGCCAGCAGTTACTCGTCCGGAACTCAAGAGATCCAGTACTTC.

Worth noting for this clonotype: This may be a read error: a much more frequent sequence differs by one nucleotide. The chain is built from TRBV12-3 or TRBV12-4 and TRBJ2-7, with D unresolved. V was cut by 7 bases and J by 7 bases, with 32 bases left in between. This CDR3 has 18 amino acids. CDR3 amino acids: CASIGLRTASTSYNEQYF. CDR3 nucleotide sequence: TGTGCCAGCATTGGCTTACGGACGGCCTCCACTTCCTACAATGAGCAGTACTTC.

As regards this clonotype: One end of the junction varies from germline; a read error may be responsible. V and J are TRBV11-1 and TRBJ2-1; 13 bases align to TRBD2. Germline CDR1 is SGHAT and CDR2 is FQDESV (reference sequence). The CDR3 loop spans 18 amino acids. The CDR3 nucleotides are TGTGCCAGCAGCCTATGGACTAGCGGGAGTCGGAGAGGGAATGAGCAGTCCTTC. Residues: CASSLWTSGSRRGNEQSF.

A note on this clonotype: Its ends do not fully match the called genes, so a read error is possible. CDR3 coding DNA: TGTACCATCAGTGAGGGAAGCCGTAATGAAAAACTGTTTTTT. Amino acid sequence: CTISEGSRNEKLFF. This rearrangement joins TRBV10-3 to TRBJ1-4; D gene uncertain. The germline V gene encodes CDR1 ENHRY and CDR2 SYGVKD. The CDR3 covers 14 residues.

This chain joins TRBV6-2 or TRBV6-3 and TRBJ2-6; 10 nucleotides agree with TRBD1. V was clipped by 7 bases and J by 3 bases; unmatched bases: 9. CDR1 is MNHEY and CDR2 is SVGEGT in the germline V gene. This CDR3 has 17 amino acids. CDR3 DNA sequence: TGTGCCAGCAAACAATTGGGACAGGGGCTTGGGGCCAACGTCCTGACTTTC. Its translation: CASKQLGQGLGANVLTF.

This chain joins TRBV11-2 and TRBJ2-1; tentative D call: TRBD2 (6 bases). V was clipped by 5 bases and J by 0 bases, with 14 bases between them. Germline loops: CDR1 SGHAT, CDR2 FQNNGV. The CDR3 sequence is 16 residues long. Here the CDR3 reads CASSPGRGSSYNEQFF. The CDR3 coding sequence is TGTGCCAGCAGCCCCGGACGGGGGAGCTCCTACAATGAGCAGTTCTTC. Full variable domain (rest looked up from reference TRBV11-2 and TRBJ2-1): EAGVAQSPRYKIIEKRQSVAFWCNPISGHATLYWYQQILGQGPKLLIQFQNNGVVDDSQLPKDRFSAERLKGVDSTLKIQPAKLEDSAVYLCASSPGRGSSYNEQFFGPGTRLTVL.

This chain connects TRBV10-2 to TRBJ2-5; tentatively, D is TRBD2 (6 bases). The germline CDR1 and CDR2 sequences are WSHSY and SAAADI. V was shortened by 10 bases and J by 2 bases, with 23 bases between the two germline ends. The CDR3 covers 16 residues. CDR3 coding DNA: TGCGCCAATAGTGCTGGGTTACTAGCAGCTCAAGAGACCCAGTACTTC. Its protein is CANSAGLLAAQETQYF.

The chain links TRBV5-1 to TRBJ1-1, with TRBD1 matching over 9 bases. The germline gives CDR1 SGHRS, CDR2 YFSETQ. This CDR3 region has 14 residues. Losses at the gene ends were 3 bases for V and 3 bases for J; bases not matched to a gene: 3. CDR3 region: CASSSRQGDTEAFF. The CDR3 DNA sequence: TGCGCCAGCAGCTCCAGACAGGGGGACACTGAAGCTTTCTTT.